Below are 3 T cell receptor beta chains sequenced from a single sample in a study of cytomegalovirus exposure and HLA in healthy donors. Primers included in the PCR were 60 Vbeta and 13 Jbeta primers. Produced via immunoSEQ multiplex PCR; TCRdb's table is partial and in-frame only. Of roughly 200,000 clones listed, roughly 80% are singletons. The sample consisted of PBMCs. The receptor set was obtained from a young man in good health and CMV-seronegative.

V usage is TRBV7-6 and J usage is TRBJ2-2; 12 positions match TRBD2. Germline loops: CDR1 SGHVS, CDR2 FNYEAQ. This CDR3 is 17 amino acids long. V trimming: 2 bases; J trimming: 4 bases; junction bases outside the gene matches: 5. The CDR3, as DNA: TGTGCCAGCAGCTTACTAGCGGGGGGGCGGACCACCGGGGAGCTGTTTTTT. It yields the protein CASSLLAGGRTTGELFF. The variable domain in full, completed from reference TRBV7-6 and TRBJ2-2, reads GAGVSQSPRYKVTKRGQDVALRCDPISGHVSLYWYRQALGQGPEFLTYFNYEAQQDKSGLPNDRFSAERPEGSISTLTIQRTEQRDSAMYRCASSLLAGGRTTGELFFGEGSRLTVL.

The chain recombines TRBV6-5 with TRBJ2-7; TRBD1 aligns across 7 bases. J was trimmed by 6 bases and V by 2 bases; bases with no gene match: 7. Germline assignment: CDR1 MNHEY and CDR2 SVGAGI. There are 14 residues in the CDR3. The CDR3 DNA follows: TGTGCCAGCAGTTACGCTGGGACAGAATCCGAGCAGTACTTC. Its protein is CASSYAGTESEQYF.

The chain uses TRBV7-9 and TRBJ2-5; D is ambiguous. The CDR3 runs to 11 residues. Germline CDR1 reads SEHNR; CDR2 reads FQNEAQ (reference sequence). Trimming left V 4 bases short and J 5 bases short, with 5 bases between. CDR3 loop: CASSWLETQYF. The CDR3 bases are TGTGCCAGCAGCTGGCTTGAGACCCAGTACTTC.